This T cell receptor beta chain appears in the sequencing data of a study of molecular identifiers for immune sequencing clone quantification. Study overall: Within a replicate experiment, RNA obtained from either approximately 20,000 or 100,000 naive CD8 cells was divided into five aliquots, and four of those aliquots were then sequenced. Study outcomes and limitations: Spiked Jurkat TCR RNA originating from one cell could reportedly be identified amid one million naive cells. It was shown that clones above 20 RNA copies held over 97% of effector molecules, but under 1% in naive cells.

Germline V lookup: CDR1 SGHTA, CDR2 FQGNSA. Unmatched junction bases numbered 10, after V lost 5 bases and J lost 3 bases. The CDR3 is 16 amino acids. Both previously described methods and listed TCR primers were employed to make bulk TCR libraries. TCRdb reprocessed the PCR reads via MiXCR and lists one record per CDR3 protein. The data contain 88,000 or so distinct CDR3 sequences, under 25% of them seen just once; the ten biggest clones take up approximately 1.1%. This clonotype was seen at least ten times. The antigen is unknown. The rearrangement joins TRBV7-2 to TRBJ1-2, with 9 nucleotides matching TRBD1. The source material was naive CD8+ T cells from blood, with Jurkat cell RNA spiked in. Subset of the sample: FACS-sorted CD8+CD4-CCR7+CD45RA+ naive T cells. This TCR was recovered from a human donor in good health. Some libraries in this study had Jurkat cell RNA spiked in. DNA for the CDR3: TGTGCCAGCAGCCCCGGACAGGGGACATATTACTATGGCTACACCTTC. Encoded protein: CASSPGQGTYYYGYTF. Full variable domain (rest looked up from reference TRBV7-2 and TRBJ1-2): GAGVSQSPSNKVTEKGKDVELRCDPISGHTALYWYRQSLGQGLEFLIYFQGNSAPDKSGLPSDRFSAERTGGSVSTLTIQRTQQEDSAVYLCASSPGQGTYYYGYTFGSGTRLTVV.